Each of the 12 T cell receptor beta chains below was sequenced from the same sample in a study of regulatory T cells in long-lasting Graves disease. Time point meaning: persistent/refractory GD, antithyroid drugs over 5 years with positive TRAb. Following extraction of RNA from PBMCs, that RNA was used to make the TCR library. CDR3 regions were amplified by Arm-PCR using iRepertoire HTBI primers to build TCR beta libraries. Each CDR3 protein gets one entry after TCRdb re-called the multiplex PCR reads with MiXCR. This sample yields roughly 400,000 distinct CDR3 sequences, of which around 20% are seen a single time; under 25% belongs to the top ten. Sequences were derived from peripheral blood mononuclear cells (PBMCs), sampled when the disease was refractory, from a patient treated with antithyroid drugs. The origin of the receptors is a female donor with Graves disease.

This rearrangement joins TRBV14 to TRBJ1-6, with a weak D call TRBD1 (5 bases). Trimming stripped 3 bases from V and 9 bases from J, with 15 bases between. Germline V gene sequence: CDR1 SGHDN, CDR2 FVKESK. The CDR3 sequence is 15 residues long. The chain's CDR3 is CASSQSEGRTSPLHF. CDR3 bases: TGTGCCAGCAGCCAGAGTGAGGGACGTACTTCACCCCTCCACTTT.

As regards this clonotype: A read error is possible here, since a much larger clone lies one base away. The genes are TRBV7-2 and TRBJ1-3; possibly TRBD1 for D (6 bases). CDR3 length equals 16 residues. Germline loops: CDR1 SGHTA, CDR2 FQGNSA. The CDR3 spells CVSSLAGHRSGNTIYF. Written as DNA, the CDR3 is TGTGTCAGCAGCTTGGCGGGACACCGCTCTGGAAACACCATATATTTT.

V is TRBV20-1 and J is TRBJ1-1; no reliable D call. The V end lost 1 base, the J end lost 0 bases, and 3 bases lay between the germline ends. The germline V gene has CDR1 DFQATT and CDR2 SNEGSKA (reference sequence). This CDR3 has 12 amino acids. CDR3 DNA sequence: TGCAGTGCTAGAGGAATGAACACTGAAGCTTTCTTT. Protein product: CSARGMNTEAFF.

The chain links TRBV15 to TRBJ2-5; the match to TRBD2 covers 9 bases. The trim removed 1 base at V and 5 bases at J, leaving 5 bases unmatched. CDR3 size: 15 residues. Germline V lookup: CDR1 LNHNV, CDR2 YYDKDF (reference sequence). The CDR3 sequence: CATSRAGGRAETQYF. In DNA, the CDR3 is TGTGCCACCAGCAGAGCGGGCGGGAGGGCCGAGACCCAGTACTTC. The variable domain in full, with the rest retrieved from reference TRBV15 and TRBJ2-5, is DAMVIQNPRYQVTQFGKPVTLSCSQTLNHNVMYWYQQKSSQAPKLLFHYYDKDFNNEADTPDNFQSRRPNTSFCFLDIRSPGLGDTAMYLCATSRAGGRAETQYFGPGTRLLVL.

Ten or more counts support this clonotype. The V call is TRBV11-2, the J call TRBJ2-5, with a tentative D call TRBD2 (5 bases). In germline, CDR1 is SGHAT, CDR2 FQNNGV. This CDR3 spans 15 amino acids. V shed 6 bases and J shed 2 bases, with 16 bases lying between them. This CDR3 reads CASSSEGSDQETQYF. CDR3 sequence (DNA): TGTGCCAGCAGTTCCGAGGGTAGCGATCAAGAGACCCAGTACTTC.

This clonotype was seen at least ten times. The chain recombines TRBV29-1 with TRBJ2-4; D is ambiguous. V was pared by 7 bases and J by 9 bases, with 16 bases between. Germline CDR1 reads SQVTM; CDR2 reads ANQGSEA. The CDR3 is 12 residues long. Written as DNA, the CDR3 is TGCAGCGGACAATCCTACAGTGGCATTCAGTACTTC. Protein product: CSGQSYSGIQYF.

The V and J genes are TRBV19 and TRBJ1-5, with D perhaps TRBD1 (5 bases). This CDR3 comprises 15 residues. Trimming stripped 3 bases from V and 2 bases from J, with 11 bases between. Germline CDR1 is LNHDA and CDR2 is SQIVND (reference sequence). The CDR3 sequence: CASSMRGEGNQPQHF. The DNA for the CDR3 is TGTGCCAGTAGTATGAGGGGAGAAGGCAATCAGCCCCAGCATTTT.

This clonotype has a count of ten or more. The chain has TRBV29-1 and TRBJ2-6; D unresolved. Germline V lookup: CDR1 SQVTM, CDR2 ANQGSEA. The length of the CDR3 is 14 residues. Trimming pared 3 bases from V and 3 bases from J, leaving 9 bases between. CDR3 in amino acids: CSVDASYGANVLTF. In nucleotides, the CDR3 is TGCAGCGTTGATGCGTCGTATGGGGCCAACGTCCTGACTTTC.

This clonotype was seen only a few times. The chain joins TRBV11-2 to TRBJ2-3; TRBD1 agrees at 8 bases. V was pared by 0 bases and J by 7 bases, with 3 bases of the junction left unmatched. The V gene's germline CDR1 is SGHAT and CDR2 FQNNGV. The CDR3 loop spans 14 amino acids. The CDR3 region has the DNA TGTGCCAGCAGCTTAGATCGACAGGGGAATACGCAGTATTTT. It translates to CASSLDRQGNTQYF.

Comments on this clonotype: A much larger clone lies a single base off, so this may be a read error. The chain has TRBV27 and TRBJ2-7; D remains ambiguous. The CDR3 consists of 17 residues. Germline lookup yields CDR1 MNHEY and CDR2 SMNVEV (reference sequence). CDR3 sequence reads: CANSSLIPLSPGFEQYF. The CDR3 nucleotides are TGTGCCAACAGTTCATTAATACCCCTAAGTCCCGGTTTCGAGCAGTACTTC.

The chain has TRBV20-1 and TRBJ1-2; D call uncertain. This CDR3 has 14 residues. V shed 6 bases and J shed 0 bases, with 14 bases lying between them. Germline V gene sequence: CDR1 DFQATT, CDR2 SNEGSKA (reference sequence). The CDR3 DNA reads TGCAGTGCACCGACGGCACCATCTAACTATGGCTACACCTTC. Residues: CSAPTAPSNYGYTF.

This clonotype was recorded a few times. This chain uses TRBV12-3 or TRBV12-4 with TRBJ1-5, with TRBD1 as a possible D gene (6 bases). V lost 6 bases, J lost 2 bases, and 17 bases lay in between. This CDR3 is built from 16 residues. The CDR3 reads CASSLIRTEGNQPQHF. The CDR3 nucleotides read TGTGCCAGCAGCCTAATTAGGACAGAGGGCAATCAGCCCCAGCATTTT.